Listed below are T cell receptor beta chains from one sample, sequenced in a study of T cells in Graves' hyperthyroidism and ophthalmopathy. MiXCR, applied by TCRdb to the multiplex PCR reads, yields one record per CDR3 protein. The profile shows hundreds of thousands of distinct CDR3 sequences, approximately 36% of them singletons. Specimen: blood. The receptors were gathered from a woman aged 40-49 years with Graves' hyperthyroidism. Both conserved end residues are part of each CDR3.

j_gene | v_gene | CDR3aa
TRBJ1-4 | TRBV7-2 | CASSDAPWTGTNEKLFF
TRBJ2-7 | TRBV12-5 | CASGLVSGGYEQYF
TRBJ1-5 | TRBV7-9 | CASSLGHSNQPQHF
TRBJ1-2 | TRBV7-2 | CASSRGGTGLNYGYTF
TRBJ2-5 | TRBV24-1 | CATSDSGRAQETQYF
TRBJ2-2 | TRBV5-1 | CASSLVPATGELFF
TRBJ2-5 | TRBV20-1 | CSAHNLAGKETQYF
TRBJ1-4 | TRBV7-9 | CASSLGQGSNERLFF
TRBJ2-7 | TRBV7-9 | CASSRTRPGLTTSYEQYF
TRBJ2-7 | TRBV6-5 | CASSYSEQGAYEQYF
TRBJ2-7 | TRBV6-5 | CASSYPGQGNEQYF
TRBJ2-7 | TRBV7-9 | CASSPPSGGRAYEQYF
TRBJ2-7 | TRBV29-1 | CSVEAGGTYEQYF
TRBJ1-2 | TRBV7-2 | CASSPYQGAGNTF
TRBJ2-6 | TRBV29-1 | CSVLTSRLGSGANVLTF
TRBJ1-2 | TRBV20-1 | CSWVLGGANYGYTF
TRBJ1-1 | TRBV12-3/TRBV12-4 | CASSEQQGIGEAFF
TRBJ1-2 | TRBV4-1 | CASSQVQAGGYTF
TRBJ1-2 | TRBV10-3 | CAISTLSGSYGYTF
TRBJ2-2 | TRBV6-1 | CASSDKGQNTGELFF
TRBJ1-3 | TRBV6-5 | CASSPSQVGGNTIYF
TRBJ1-1 | TRBV6-5 | CASKGNSIMNTEAFF
TRBJ1-3 | TRBV7-2 | CASSDGTVTLRGNTIYF
TRBJ1-2 | TRBV7-2 | CASSLAAGGFPGYTF
TRBJ2-2 | TRBV4-3 | CASRGTGGPNTGELFF
TRBJ1-6 | TRBV18 | CASSLGTDDGSLHF
TRBJ1-5 | TRBV7-3 | CASSRDFNQPQHF
TRBJ2-7 | TRBV7-9 | CASSLGRQSTWQYF
TRBJ1-4 | TRBV5-6 | CASSWGQGSNEKLFF
TRBJ1-4 | TRBV2 | CASSAQGGKGPTEKLFF
TRBJ2-7 | TRBV28 | CASRPTGREAHEQYF
TRBJ2-2 | TRBV20-1 | CSARGQGNTGELFF
TRBJ1-1 | TRBV29-1 | CSVAADSANTEAFF
TRBJ1-6 | TRBV10-3 | CAIRTTTNSPLHF
TRBJ1-4 | TRBV2 | CASSDTGTNEKLFF
TRBJ1-3 | TRBV7-2 | CASSPIRESGNTIYF
TRBJ1-6 | TRBV7-9 | CASTRKRRGVLNSPLHF